These 30 T cell receptor beta chains came from one sample sequenced in a study of blood T cell repertoires in COVID-19 (dated by TCRdb to the early 2020s). Libraries were prepared through the immunoSEQ multiplex PCR assay. The table comes from immuneACCESS by way of TCRdb, which keeps in-frame sequences with V and J called. Part of the clones is missing from these tables; in studies checked, under half for an unresolved V gene and the rest for unknown reasons. The sample contains approximately 300,000 clones, about four fifths of them found a single time. 1.2% of the sample is in the top ten clones. The sequenced material came from peripheral blood. Every receptor here comes from a woman between 50 and 59 years old with acute or convalescent COVID-19.

The gene calls are TRBV12-3 or TRBV12-4 and TRBJ2-1; D ambiguous. This CDR3 is 13 amino acids long. The V and J ends lost 5 bases and 5 bases respectively, with 10 bases between them. The CDR3 sequence: CASSIRHHNEQFF. The CDR3 nucleotides are TGTGCCAGCAGTATCAGACACCACAATGAGCAGTTCTTC.

Of note for this clone: Other DNA sequences of this sample code for an identical CDR3. The chain employs TRBV6-1 and TRBJ1-3, with D perhaps matching TRBD1 (6 bases). V lost 2 bases, J lost 4 bases, and 12 bases lay in between. CDR3 length: 15 residues. Looked up from germline, CDR1 is MNHNS and CDR2 is SASEGT. CDR3 sequence reads: CASSENRASGNTIYF. The CDR3 DNA follows: TGTGCCAGCAGTGAAAACAGGGCCTCCGGAAACACCATATATTTT.

CDR3 region: CATSDPFPDTAIFNQPQHF. The CDR3 DNA sequence: TGTGCCACCAGTGACCCCTTCCCCGACACCGCGATCTTTAATCAGCCCCAGCATTTT. The chain employs TRBV24-1 and TRBJ1-5; D is unclear. Germline V gene sequence: CDR1 KGHDR, CDR2 SFDVKD. Trimming cost V 4 bases and J 4 bases, with 25 bases left between them. CDR3 length: 19 amino acids.

The rearrangement uses TRBV7-9 and TRBJ2-1; TRBD2 aligns across 14 bases. CDR3 size: 17 residues. Unmatched junction bases numbered 10, after V lost 5 bases and J lost 7 bases. Germline values: CDR1 SEHNR, CDR2 FQNEAQ (reference sequence). CDR3 DNA sequence: TGTGCCAGCAGCGCCTCCGCGGGACTAGCGGGAGTGAATGAGCAGTTCTTC. It encodes CASSASAGLAGVNEQFF.

In its sample, this clone was seen a few times. The CDR3 sequence is CASSTDSKETQYF. DNA of the CDR3: TGTGCCAGCAGTACCGACAGCAAAGAGACCCAGTACTTC. This chain connects TRBV7-9 to TRBJ2-5, with D maybe TRBD1 (5 bases). Germline V gene data show CDR1 as SEHNR and CDR2 as FQNEAQ (reference sequence). Trimming shortened V by 6 bases and J by 3 bases, and 11 bases separated the two germline ends. The CDR3 sequence is 13 residues long.

This rearrangement joins TRBV10-3 to TRBJ2-1; 12 nucleotides agree with TRBD1. The junction had 5 bases not matched to a gene; V was cut back by 6 bases and J by 8 bases. The CDR3 has 14 residues. Germline V lookup: CDR1 ENHRY, CDR2 SYGVKD. CDR3 bases: TGTGCCATCAGCCGGGACAGGGGGCTCGATGAGCAGTTCTTC. Its translation is CAISRDRGLDEQFF.

This clone appeared once. The V call is TRBV6-1, the J call TRBJ2-1; TRBD2 matches at 10 bases. This CDR3 has 15 amino acids. Germline V lookup: CDR1 MNHNS, CDR2 SASEGT. V gave up 0 bases and J gave up 16 bases; unmatched junction bases: 12. CDR3 sequence reads: CASSEAGLAGALIFF. The CDR3 DNA is TGTGCCAGCAGTGAAGCGGGGCTAGCGGGGGCGCTAATTTTCTTC.

V is TRBV2 and J is TRBJ1-3, with 7 bases identical to TRBD1. The germline V gene encodes CDR1 SNHLY and CDR2 FYNNEI. This CDR3 contains 14 residues. V trimming: 10 bases; J trimming: 2 bases; junction bases outside the gene matches: 8. Here the CDR3 DNA reads TGTGCCACCGAAACAGGGGACCCTGGAAACACCATATATTTT. It translates to CATETGDPGNTIYF. The whole variable domain, filled in from reference TRBV2 and TRBJ1-3, reads EPEVTQTPSHQVTQMGQEVILRCVPISNHLYFYWYRQILGQKVEFLVSFYNNEISEKSEIFDDQFSVERPDGSNFTLKIRSTKLEDSAMYFCATETGDPGNTIYFGEGSWLTVV.

The chain employs TRBV29-1 and TRBJ1-2; D is unresolved. CDR1 and CDR2 from the germline V gene are SQVTM and ANQGSEA. V gave up 3 bases and J gave up 3 bases, with 8 bases separating them. This CDR3 has 12 residues. The CDR3 coding sequence is TGCAGCGTTGAGGGCAAGTACTATGGCTACACCTTC. Protein: CSVEGKYYGYTF. Variable domain in full (rest from reference TRBV29-1 and TRBJ1-2): SAVISQKPSRDICQRGTSLTIQCQVDSQVTMMFWYRQQPGQSLTLIATANQGSEATYESGFVIDKFPISRPNLTFSTLTVSNMSPEDSSIYLCSVEGKYYGYTFGSGTRLTVV.

The genes are TRBV6-2 or TRBV6-3 and TRBJ1-5; TRBD1 matches 11 bases. Per germline, CDR1 MNHEY and CDR2 SVGEGT. This CDR3 region has 14 residues. V was pared by 5 bases and J by 6 bases, with 3 bases of the junction left unmatched. For the CDR3, the DNA is TGTGCCAGCAGTCCCGGACAGGGGGCTCAGCCCCAGCATTTT. This gives the protein CASSPGQGAQPQHF.

The chain is built from TRBV9 and TRBJ2-3, with D perhaps TRBD1 (6 bases). Trimming cost V 1 base and J 4 bases, with 19 bases left between them. CDR3 length: 17 residues. The germline gives CDR1 SGDLS, CDR2 YYNGEE. The CDR3, as DNA: TGTGCCAGCAGCGTAACCGCCGCTGATGGGGGCTCAGATACGCAGTATTTT. This codes for CASSVTAADGGSDTQYF.

This clone was observed a single time. V gene TRBV19 combines with J gene TRBJ2-1, with 9 bases fitting TRBD1. From germline, CDR1 is LNHDA and CDR2 SQIVND (reference sequence). CDR3 length: 15 amino acids. Germline trimming cut 6 bases from V and 6 bases from J; bases unmatched to any gene: 9. The CDR3 nucleotides read TGTGCCAGTAGGGTAGGGGACAGGGTCACCAATGAGCAGTTCTTC. As protein: CASRVGDRVTNEQFF.

This clone has just a few counts. The rearrangement links TRBV5-1 to TRBJ2-2; possible D gene TRBD1, 5 bases. Germline CDR1 SGHRS, CDR2 YFSETQ. With 1 base removed from V and 5 bases from J, the gap between germline ends came to 12 bases. This CDR3 is 15 amino acids long. CDR3 in DNA: TGCGCCAGCAGCTTGACCAGGGTAGAGACCGGGGAGCTGTTTTTT. This translates into CASSLTRVETGELFF.

V and J are TRBV27 and TRBJ2-2; tentative D call: TRBD1 (6 bases). CDR1 and CDR2 (germline): MNHEY, SMNVEV (reference sequence). The CDR3 length is 14 residues. The V end was cut by 5 bases, the J end by 6 bases, with 13 bases between. In DNA, the CDR3 is TGTGCCAGCAGTCCAAACGACAGGCCCGGGGAGCTGTTTTTT. It encodes CASSPNDRPGELFF.

This clone was recorded once. The chain carries TRBV7-2 and TRBJ2-5, with 7 bases fitting TRBD1. The junction had 10 bases not matched to a gene; V was cut back by 5 bases and J by 1 base. Germline V gives CDR1 SGHTA, CDR2 FQGNSA. The CDR3 sequence is 16 residues long. DNA for the CDR3: TGTGCCAGCAGCACAGGGTCCACAGGGGCCCAAGAGACCCAGTACTTC. Translation gives CASSTGSTGAQETQYF.

The gene calls are TRBV11-1 and TRBJ2-3; 10 bases fit TRBD2. Germline-derived CDR1 and CDR2 are SGHAT and FQDESV (reference sequence). This CDR3 contains 15 residues. Losses at the gene ends were 3 bases for V and 0 bases for J; bases not matched to a gene: 0. The CDR3 spells CASSLGLASTDTQYF. The CDR3 region has the DNA TGTGCCAGCAGCTTGGGACTAGCGAGCACAGATACGCAGTATTTT. The variable domain in full, completed from reference TRBV11-1 and TRBJ2-3, reads EAEVAQSPRYKITEKSQAVAFWCDPISGHATLYWYRQILGQGPELLVQFQDESVVDDSQLPKDRFSAERLKGVDSTLKIQPAELGDSAMYLCASSLGLASTDTQYFGPGTRLTVL.

The gene calls are TRBV7-9 and TRBJ1-3; maybe TRBD1 (5 bases). This CDR3 has 13 amino acids. V lost 3 bases and J lost 3, with 6 bases in between. Germline V gene data show CDR1 as SEHNR and CDR2 as FQNEAQ (reference sequence). CDR3 protein: CASSLQGGNTIYF. CDR3 in DNA: TGTGCCAGCAGCTTGCAGGGTGGAAACACCATATATTTT.

V is TRBV29-1 and J is TRBJ1-1, with D unresolved. CDR1 and CDR2 (germline): SQVTM, ANQGSEA. The CDR3 spans 14 residues. The V and J ends lost 6 bases and 0 bases respectively, with 14 bases between them. CDR3 DNA: TGCAGCGTAGCGAAGGATACTGTGAACACTGAAGCTTTCTTT. Protein sequence: CSVAKDTVNTEAFF.

This sequence joins TRBV7-2 and TRBJ2-5, with D perhaps matching TRBD1 (6 bases). The CDR3 totals 15 residues. Germline CDR1 SGHTA, CDR2 FQGNSA. The germline V and J ends were trimmed by 4 bases and 3 bases, with 15 bases remaining between them. CDR3 in amino acids: CASSSRPKGEETQYF. The DNA of the CDR3 is TGTGCCAGCAGCTCCAGACCTAAGGGGGAAGAGACCCAGTACTTC.

This clone was seen ten or more times. Other DNA sequences of this sample code for an identical CDR3. J is TRBJ2-5 and V is TRBV2, with D uncertain. Germline V gene lookup returns CDR1 SNHLY and CDR2 FYNNEI. The CDR3 contains 10 residues. Trimming pared 7 bases from V and 7 bases from J, leaving 7 bases between. The CDR3 region is CASILGTQYF. In DNA form, the CDR3 reads TGTGCCAGCATCCTAGGGACCCAGTACTTC.

V gene TRBV4-1 combines with J gene TRBJ1-5, with 7 bases lining up with TRBD1. The V and J ends lost 3 bases and 4 bases, in that order; junction bases with no gene match: 6. The CDR3 runs 15 residues. Germline lookup yields CDR1 MGHRA and CDR2 YSYEKL. The CDR3 reads CASSHGTGVNQPQHF. CDR3 nucleotide sequence: TGCGCCAGCAGCCATGGTACAGGGGTTAATCAGCCCCAGCATTTT.

This chain connects TRBV4-3 to TRBJ2-5; 10 positions agree with TRBD1. This CDR3 is 15 amino acids long. CDR1 and CDR2 from the germline V gene are LGHNA and YSLEER. V lost 4 bases to trimming and J lost 9 bases; unmatched junction nucleotides: 11. CDR3 DNA: TGCGCCAGCAGCCCATTCCGCGGACAGGGGGTGTCCCAGTACTTC. Encoded protein: CASSPFRGQGVSQYF.

The chain employs TRBV6-4 and TRBJ2-2; D perhaps matches TRBD1 (6 bases). Germline CDR1 and CDR2: MRHNA and SNTAGT. Trimming stripped 4 bases from V and 6 bases from J, with 12 bases between. This CDR3 has 14 amino acids. In DNA, the CDR3 is TGTGCCAGCAGTGGTGGACAGTCCGCCGGGGAGCTGTTTTTT. Its translation: CASSGGQSAGELFF.

The chain joins TRBV24-1 to TRBJ2-2, with 7 bases matching TRBD2. This CDR3 is 15 amino acids long. Looked up from germline, CDR1 is KGHDR and CDR2 is SFDVKD. Trimming took 10 bases from V and 0 from J; bases not matched to a gene: 7. CDR3 amino acids: CATGRDRPNTGELFF. CDR3 nucleotides: TGTGCCACGGGGAGGGACCGTCCGAACACCGGGGAGCTGTTTTTT.

The rearrangement uses TRBV9 and TRBJ1-1; possible D gene TRBD1, 6 bases. Trimming took 4 bases from V and 4 from J, leaving 17 bases between them. Germline V lookup: CDR1 SGDLS, CDR2 YYNGEE. The CDR3 is 15 residues long. The CDR3 DNA reads TGTGCCAGCAGCTCAAGGGGGGGAGTCGGCACTGAAGCTTTCTTT. This encodes CASSSRGGVGTEAFF. The entire variable domain, with the rest obtained from reference TRBV9 and TRBJ1-1, is as follows: DSGVTQTPKHLITATGQRVTLRCSPRSGDLSVYWYQQSLDQGLQFLIQYYNGEERAKGNILERFSAQQFPDLHSELNLSSLELGDSALYFCASSSRGGVGTEAFFGQGTRLTVV.

The chain recombines TRBV4-3 with TRBJ2-3, with D uncertain. The V gene's germline CDR1 is LGHNA and CDR2 YSLEER. CDR3 size: 17 residues. The V end was cut by 0 bases, the J end by 4 bases, with 17 bases between. The DNA for the CDR3 is TGCGCCAGCAGCCAAGATGGTCGAGGTGTCTTTTCAGATACGCAGTATTTT. Residues: CASSQDGRGVFSDTQYF.

The genes are TRBV7-9 and TRBJ2-1; 8 positions agree with TRBD2. V shed 4 bases and J 2 bases; nucleotides not matched to a gene: 4. Germline loops: CDR1 SEHNR, CDR2 FQNEAQ (reference sequence). The CDR3 runs to 15 residues. The CDR3 is CASSWVLAAYNEQFF. The CDR3, as DNA: TGTGCCAGCAGCTGGGTACTAGCGGCCTACAATGAGCAGTTCTTC.

The chain carries TRBV28 and TRBJ2-7; D perhaps matches TRBD1 (6 bases). CDR1 is MDHEN and CDR2 is SYDVKM in the germline V gene. The V end was cut by 6 bases, the J end by 3 bases, with 9 bases between. The CDR3 is 12 amino acids. CDR3 amino acids: CASSGQSYEQYF. CDR3 DNA: TGTGCCAGCAGCGGACAGAGCTACGAGCAGTACTTC.

The chain uses TRBV2 and TRBJ2-2; 10 bases map to TRBD2. The CDR3 is 16 amino acids. V gave up 5 bases and J gave up 3 bases; unmatched junction bases: 6. From germline, CDR1 is SNHLY and CDR2 FYNNEI. The CDR3 reads CASSRAGGIDTGELFF. The CDR3 DNA sequence: TGTGCCAGCAGTCGAGCGGGAGGGATTGACACCGGGGAGCTGTTTTTT. Full variable domain (outside the CDR3, taken from reference TRBV2 and TRBJ2-2): EPEVTQTPSHQVTQMGQEVILRCVPISNHLYFYWYRQILGQKVEFLVSFYNNEISEKSEIFDDQFSVERPDGSNFTLKIRSTKLEDSAMYFCASSRAGGIDTGELFFGEGSRLTVL.

This clone was detected only once. The CDR3 reads CASSPGGDNSPLHF. The CDR3 bases are TGTGCCAGTAGCCCCGGAGGAGATAATTCACCCCTCCACTTT. The V call is TRBV19, the J call TRBJ1-6, with D hard to call. V dropped 6 bases and J dropped 5 bases, with 11 bases sitting between them. The CDR3 sequence is 14 residues long. In germline, CDR1 is LNHDA, CDR2 SQIVND (reference sequence).